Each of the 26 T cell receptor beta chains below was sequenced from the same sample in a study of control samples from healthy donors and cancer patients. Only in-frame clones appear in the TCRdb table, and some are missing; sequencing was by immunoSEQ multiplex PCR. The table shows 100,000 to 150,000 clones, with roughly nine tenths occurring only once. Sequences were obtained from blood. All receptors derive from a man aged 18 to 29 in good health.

CDR3 amino acids: CASKLGVASTEAFF. In DNA form, the CDR3 reads TGTGCCAGTAAGTTAGGGGTGGCCAGCACTGAAGCTTTCTTT. The chain carries TRBV19 and TRBJ1-1; TRBD1 might be the D (5 bases). The CDR3 is 14 amino acids. Germline CDR1 reads LNHDA; CDR2 reads SQIVND (reference sequence). V was shortened by 7 bases and J by 4 bases, with 16 bases between the two germline ends. Complete variable domain (other parts from reference TRBV19 and TRBJ1-1): DGGITQSPKYLFRKEGQNVTLSCEQNLNHDAMYWYRQDPGQGLRLIYYSQIVNDFQKGDIAEGYSVSREKKESFPLTVTSAQKNPTAFYLCASKLGVASTEAFFGQGTRLTVV.

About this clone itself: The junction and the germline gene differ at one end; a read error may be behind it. The CDR3 sequence is CASSQRYGQEVF. CDR3 sequence (DNA): TGCGCCAGCAGCCAAAGATATGGCCAGGAGGTTTTT. The chain links TRBV4-3 to TRBJ1-1, with D uncertain. The CDR3 has 12 amino acids. The germline V gene encodes CDR1 LGHNA and CDR2 YSLEER.

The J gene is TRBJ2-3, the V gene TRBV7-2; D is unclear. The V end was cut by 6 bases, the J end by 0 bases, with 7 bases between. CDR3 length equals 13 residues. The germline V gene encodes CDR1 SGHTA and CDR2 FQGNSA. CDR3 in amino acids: CASRYPSTDTQYF. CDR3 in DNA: TGTGCCAGCAGGTACCCCAGCACAGATACGCAGTATTTT.

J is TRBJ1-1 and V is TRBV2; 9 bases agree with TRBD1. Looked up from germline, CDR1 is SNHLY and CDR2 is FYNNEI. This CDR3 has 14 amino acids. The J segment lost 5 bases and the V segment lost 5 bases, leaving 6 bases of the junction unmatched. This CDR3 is CASSTGGRGTEAFF. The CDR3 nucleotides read TGTGCCAGCAGTACAGGGGGCCGTGGAACTGAAGCTTTCTTT.

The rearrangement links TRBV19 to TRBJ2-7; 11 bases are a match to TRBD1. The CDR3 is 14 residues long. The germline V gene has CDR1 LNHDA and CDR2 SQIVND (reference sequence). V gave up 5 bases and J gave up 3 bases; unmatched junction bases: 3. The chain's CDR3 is CASSWTGGIYEQYF. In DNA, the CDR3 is TGTGCCAGTAGTTGGACAGGGGGCATCTACGAGCAGTACTTC. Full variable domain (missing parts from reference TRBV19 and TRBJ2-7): DGGITQSPKYLFRKEGQNVTLSCEQNLNHDAMYWYRQDPGQGLRLIYYSQIVNDFQKGDIAEGYSVSREKKESFPLTVTSAQKNPTAFYLCASSWTGGIYEQYFGPGTRLTVT.

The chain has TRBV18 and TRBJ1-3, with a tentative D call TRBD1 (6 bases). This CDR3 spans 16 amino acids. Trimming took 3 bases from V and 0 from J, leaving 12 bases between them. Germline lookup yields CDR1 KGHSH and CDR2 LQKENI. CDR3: CASSPPGAYSGNTIYF. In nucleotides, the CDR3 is TGTGCCAGCTCACCCCCAGGGGCCTACTCTGGAAACACCATATATTTT.

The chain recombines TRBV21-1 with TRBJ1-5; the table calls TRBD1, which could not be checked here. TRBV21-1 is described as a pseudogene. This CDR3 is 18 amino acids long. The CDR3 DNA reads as TGTGCCAGCAGCAAAAAGGTGGCAGGGGGCGTGAGCAATCAGCCCCAGCATTTT. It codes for CASSKKVAGGVSNQPQHF.

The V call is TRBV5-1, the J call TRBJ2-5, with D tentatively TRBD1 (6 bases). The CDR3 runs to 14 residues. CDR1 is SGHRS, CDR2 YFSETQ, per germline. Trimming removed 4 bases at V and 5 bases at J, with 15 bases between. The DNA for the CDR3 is TGCGCCAGCAGCACAGGACAGAGTGGGGAGACCCAGTACTTC. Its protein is CASSTGQSGETQYF.

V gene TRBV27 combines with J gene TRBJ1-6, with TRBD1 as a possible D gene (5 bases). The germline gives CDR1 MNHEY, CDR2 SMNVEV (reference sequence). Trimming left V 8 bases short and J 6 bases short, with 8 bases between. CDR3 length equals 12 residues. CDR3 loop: CASQGSNSPLHF. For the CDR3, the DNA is TGTGCCAGCCAGGGCTCTAATTCACCCCTCCACTTT.

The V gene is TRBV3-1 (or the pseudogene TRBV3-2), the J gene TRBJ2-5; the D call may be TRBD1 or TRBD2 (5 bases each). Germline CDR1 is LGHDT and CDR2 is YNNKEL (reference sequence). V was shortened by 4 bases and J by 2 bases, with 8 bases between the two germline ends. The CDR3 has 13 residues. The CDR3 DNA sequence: TGTGCCAGCAGCCGGGGGTATCAAGAGACCCAGTACTTC. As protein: CASSRGYQETQYF.

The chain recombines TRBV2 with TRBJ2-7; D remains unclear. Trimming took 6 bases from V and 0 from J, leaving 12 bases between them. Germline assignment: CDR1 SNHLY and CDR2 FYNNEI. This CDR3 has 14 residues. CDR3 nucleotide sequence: TGTGCCAGCAGGAAGACGTCTAACTCCTACGAGCAGTACTTC. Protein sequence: CASRKTSNSYEQYF.

The CDR3 sequence: CAWDRGGFNQPQHF. The DNA for the CDR3 is TGTGCCTGGGACAGGGGCGGTTTCAATCAGCCCCAGCATTTT. The chain carries TRBV30 and TRBJ1-5, with 8 positions matching TRBD1. V shed 5 bases and J 3 bases; nucleotides not matched to a gene: 6. This CDR3 is built from 14 residues. CDR1 and CDR2 (germline): GTSNPN, SVGIG (reference sequence).

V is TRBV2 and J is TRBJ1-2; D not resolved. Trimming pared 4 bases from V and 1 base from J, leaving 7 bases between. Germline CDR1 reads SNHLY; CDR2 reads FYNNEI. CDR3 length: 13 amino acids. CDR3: CASSAGINYGYTF. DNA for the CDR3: TGTGCCAGCAGTGCCGGGATTAACTATGGCTACACCTTC.

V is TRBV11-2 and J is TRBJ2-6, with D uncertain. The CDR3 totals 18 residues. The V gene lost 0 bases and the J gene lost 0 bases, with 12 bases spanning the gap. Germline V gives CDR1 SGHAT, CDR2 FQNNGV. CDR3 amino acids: CASSLDPLQNSGANVLTF. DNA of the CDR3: TGTGCCAGCAGCTTAGACCCCCTTCAGAACTCTGGGGCCAACGTCCTGACTTTC.

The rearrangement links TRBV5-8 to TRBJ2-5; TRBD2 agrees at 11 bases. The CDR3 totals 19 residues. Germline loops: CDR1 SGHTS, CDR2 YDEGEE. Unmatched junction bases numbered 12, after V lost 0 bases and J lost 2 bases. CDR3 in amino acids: CASSLAGKLAGVDQETQYF. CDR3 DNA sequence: TGTGCCAGCAGCTTGGCAGGGAAACTAGCGGGAGTAGATCAAGAGACCCAGTACTTC.

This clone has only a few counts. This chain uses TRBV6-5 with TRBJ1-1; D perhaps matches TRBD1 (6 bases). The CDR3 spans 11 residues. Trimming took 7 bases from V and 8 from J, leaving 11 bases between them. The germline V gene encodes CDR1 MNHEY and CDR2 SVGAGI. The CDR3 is CASNLGGEAFF. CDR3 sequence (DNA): TGTGCCAGCAATCTAGGGGGGGAAGCTTTCTTT.

The DNA of the CDR3 is TGTGCCAGCAACCTCGCCGGGACTAGCGGTTTAGATACGCAGTATTTT. It encodes CASNLAGTSGLDTQYF. V and J are TRBV7-2 and TRBJ2-3; the match to TRBD2 covers 11 bases. Losses at the gene ends were 7 bases for V and 5 bases for J; bases not matched to a gene: 11. CDR3 size: 16 residues. Germline V CDR1 and CDR2: SGHTA, FQGNSA.

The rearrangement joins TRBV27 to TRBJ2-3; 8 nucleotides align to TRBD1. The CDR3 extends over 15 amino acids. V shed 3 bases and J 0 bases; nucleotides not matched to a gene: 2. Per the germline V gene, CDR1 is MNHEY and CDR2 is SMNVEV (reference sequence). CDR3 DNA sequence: TGTGCCAGCAGTTTTAGACAGGGGAGCACAGATACGCAGTATTTT. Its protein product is CASSFRQGSTDTQYF.

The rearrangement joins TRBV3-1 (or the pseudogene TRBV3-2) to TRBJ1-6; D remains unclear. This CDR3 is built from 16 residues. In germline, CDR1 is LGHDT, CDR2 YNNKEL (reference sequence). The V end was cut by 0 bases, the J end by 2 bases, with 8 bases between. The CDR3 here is CASSQDPSAYNSPLHF. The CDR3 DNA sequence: TGTGCCAGCAGCCAAGATCCTTCTGCCTATAATTCACCCCTCCACTTT.

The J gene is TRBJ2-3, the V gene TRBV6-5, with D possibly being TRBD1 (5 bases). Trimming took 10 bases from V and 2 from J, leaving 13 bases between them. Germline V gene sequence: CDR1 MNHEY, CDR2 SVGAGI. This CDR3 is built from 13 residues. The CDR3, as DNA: TGTGCCACGGCCAGGGTACTCACAGATACGCAGTATTTT. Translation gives CATARVLTDTQYF.

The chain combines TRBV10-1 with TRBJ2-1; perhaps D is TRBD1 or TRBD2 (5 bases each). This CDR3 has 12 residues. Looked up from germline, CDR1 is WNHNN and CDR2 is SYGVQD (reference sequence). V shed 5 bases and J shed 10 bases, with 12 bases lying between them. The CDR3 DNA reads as TGCGCCAGCAGTCCCACGAGGGACGAGCAGTTCTTC. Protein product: CASSPTRDEQFF.

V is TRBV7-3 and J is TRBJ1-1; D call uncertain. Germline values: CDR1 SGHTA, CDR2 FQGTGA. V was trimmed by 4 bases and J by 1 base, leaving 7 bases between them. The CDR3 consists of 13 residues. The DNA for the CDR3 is TGTGCCAGCAGCTCCGCCACGAACACTGAAGCTTTCTTT. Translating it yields CASSSATNTEAFF.

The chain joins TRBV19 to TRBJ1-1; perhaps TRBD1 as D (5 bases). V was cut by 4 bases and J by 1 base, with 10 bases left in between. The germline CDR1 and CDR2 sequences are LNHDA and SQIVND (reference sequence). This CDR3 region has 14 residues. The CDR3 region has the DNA TGTGCCAGTAGTAGAACAGGAAGGAACACTGAAGCTTTCTTT. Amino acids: CASSRTGRNTEAFF.

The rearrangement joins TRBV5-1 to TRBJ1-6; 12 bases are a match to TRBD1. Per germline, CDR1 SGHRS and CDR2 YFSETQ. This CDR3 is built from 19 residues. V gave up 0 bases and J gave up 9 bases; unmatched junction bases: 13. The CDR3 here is CASSLVPPGQGALSSPLHF. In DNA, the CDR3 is TGCGCCAGCAGCTTGGTCCCCCCGGGACAGGGGGCTCTCTCTTCACCCCTCCACTTT.

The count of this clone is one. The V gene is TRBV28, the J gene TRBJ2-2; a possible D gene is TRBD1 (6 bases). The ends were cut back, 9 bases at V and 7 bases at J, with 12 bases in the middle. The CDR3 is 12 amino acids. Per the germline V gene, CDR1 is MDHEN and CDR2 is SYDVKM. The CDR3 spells CASGGGGGELFF. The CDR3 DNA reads TGTGCCAGTGGTGGGGGCGGCGGGGAGCTGTTTTTT.

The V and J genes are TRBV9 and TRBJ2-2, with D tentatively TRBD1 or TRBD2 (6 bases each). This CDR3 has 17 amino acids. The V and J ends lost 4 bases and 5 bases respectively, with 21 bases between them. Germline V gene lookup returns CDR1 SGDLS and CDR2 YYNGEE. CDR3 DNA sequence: TGTGCCAGCAGCCCAGGTCTAGCAGGGGCGGGGACCGGGGAGCTGTTTTTT. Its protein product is CASSPGLAGAGTGELFF.